This TCR beta chain was profiled in a study of PD-L1 blockade in urothelial cancer. Across the study: Patients arrived having already received 0 to 3 prior chemotherapy regimens. Typically, measured as a median, blood samples had 141,255 T cells.

This clone was seen many times. Every PCR received spiked-in synthetic TCR analog templates. This table comes from immunoSEQ multiplex PCR, and its TCRdb copy is limited to in-frame clones, with some not included. The sample includes 44,000 or so clones, around 82% of them seen just once. From germline, CDR1 is MNHEY and CDR2 SVGAGI. V lost 6 bases, J lost 8 bases, and 4 bases stayed unmatched. The CDR3 runs to 13 residues. The J gene is TRBJ1-2, the V gene TRBV6-5; 12 positions match TRBD1. The receptor's source is a man in his 70s with urothelial cancer. Material: PBMCs, obtained around atezolizumab (anti-PD-L1) treatment. The CDR3 sequence: CASRGTGGEGYTF. Here the CDR3 DNA reads TGTGCCAGCAGGGGGACAGGGGGCGAAGGCTACACCTTC.